A selection of T cell receptor beta chains follows, all from one sample in a study of early T cells in non-severe SARS-CoV-2 infection. MiXCR was run by TCRdb on the 5' RACE reads, yielding one entry per CDR3 protein. The sample lists roughly 34,000 distinct CDR3 sequences; approximately 6.9% were seen once. The specimen was whole blood, collected at baseline. Source of these receptors: an adult who was a healthcare worker with PCR-confirmed SARS-CoV-2 infection or an uninfected control (not recorded which). CDR3s include the opening cysteine and the closing phenylalanine or tryptophan. Each record gives: CDR3 DNA, CDR3 protein, V gene, clone size, J gene, D gene. The D gene is left open where the match is weak. Part of the rows lack a size; the others show once, few, many or a class for expanded clones.

CDR3nt: TGTGCCAGCAGCCAAGGTCTGGCGGGAGAGGAGGGAGAGACCCAGTACTTC
CDR3aa: CASSQGLAGEEGETQYF
v_gene: TRBV4-2
abundance: many
j_gene: TRBJ2-5
d_gene: TRBD2

CDR3nt: TGTGCCAGCAGTTCGGGCTACTACAATGAGCAGTTCTTC
CDR3aa: CASSSGYYNEQFF
v_gene: TRBV12-3/TRBV12-4
abundance: NA
j_gene: TRBJ2-1
d_gene: NA

CDR3nt: TGTGCCAGCCATGAGGACGGCAGGGGGTCTAATGGCTACACCTTC
CDR3aa: CASHEDGRGSNGYTF
v_gene: TRBV6-4
abundance: many
j_gene: TRBJ1-2
d_gene: TRBD1

CDR3nt: TGTGCCAGCAGCCCCGCCTGGGACACTGAAGCTTTCTTT
CDR3aa: CASSPAWDTEAFF
v_gene: TRBV12-3/TRBV12-4
abundance: NA
j_gene: TRBJ1-1
d_gene: NA

CDR3nt: TGTGCTAGCAGCTTCTATGCAGGGGGTACTCAGCCCCAGCATTTT
CDR3aa: CASSFYAGGTQPQHF
v_gene: TRBV7-7
abundance: once
j_gene: TRBJ1-5
d_gene: TRBD1

CDR3nt: TGTGCCAGCAGCTTAAACCCCGGGCTAGCGGGAGACACCGGGGAGCTGTTTTTT
CDR3aa: CASSLNPGLAGDTGELFF
v_gene: TRBV7-3
abundance: NA
j_gene: TRBJ2-2
d_gene: TRBD2

CDR3nt: TGCGCCAGCAACGACAGGGGCTACAATGAGCAGTTCTTC
CDR3aa: CASNDRGYNEQFF
v_gene: TRBV10-2
abundance: many
j_gene: TRBJ2-1
d_gene: TRBD1

CDR3nt: TGTGCCACCAGCAAGAAGTTTAGCAATCAGCCCCAGCATTTT
CDR3aa: CATSKKFSNQPQHF
v_gene: TRBV15
abundance: many
j_gene: TRBJ1-5
d_gene: NA

CDR3nt: TGTGCCAGCAGCTTAAACGACCCCACAGATACGCAGTATTTT
CDR3aa: CASSLNDPTDTQYF
v_gene: TRBV9
abundance: many
j_gene: TRBJ2-3
d_gene: NA

CDR3nt: TGTGCCACCAGTGCCCGGGGACTAGCGGGATCTAACGGGGAGCTGTTTTTT
CDR3aa: CATSARGLAGSNGELFF
v_gene: TRBV24-1
abundance: many
j_gene: TRBJ2-2
d_gene: TRBD2

CDR3nt: TGTGCCAGCTCACGCCTACAGGGTCCAATGAACACTGAAGTTTTCTTT
CDR3aa: CASSRLQGPMNTEVFF
v_gene: TRBV18
abundance: many
j_gene: TRBJ1-1
d_gene: NA

CDR3nt: TGTGCCAGCAGACGGGGCAATCAGGACACAGATACGCAGTATTTT
CDR3aa: CASRRGNQDTDTQYF
v_gene: TRBV12-3/TRBV12-4
abundance: many
j_gene: TRBJ2-3
d_gene: NA

CDR3nt: TGTGCCAGCAGCCAAGAGGCGACAGGGTCTAGTGAGACCCAGTACTTC
CDR3aa: CASSQEATGSSETQYF
v_gene: TRBV4-2
abundance: many
j_gene: TRBJ2-5
d_gene: TRBD1

CDR3nt: TGTGCCAGCAGTTACTCGAGCGGGTATAGTGAAAAACTGTTTTTT
CDR3aa: CASSYSSGYSEKLFF
v_gene: TRBV6-5
abundance: few
j_gene: TRBJ1-4
d_gene: NA

CDR3nt: TGTGCCAGCAGGGACCGAGGTCCCGGGTCCTACGAGCAGTACTTC
CDR3aa: CASRDRGPGSYEQYF
v_gene: TRBV28
abundance: few
j_gene: TRBJ2-7
d_gene: NA

CDR3nt: TGTGCCAGCAGAACAGGTTTAGGTCAGCCCCAGCATTTT
CDR3aa: CASRTGLGQPQHF
v_gene: TRBV5-6
abundance: many
j_gene: TRBJ1-5
d_gene: NA

CDR3nt: TGTGCCACCAGTGATTTGGGGCTCTTCGACCAAGAGACCCAGTACTTC
CDR3aa: CATSDLGLFDQETQYF
v_gene: TRBV24-1
abundance: many
j_gene: TRBJ2-5
d_gene: NA

CDR3nt: TGTGCCAGCAGCTTAGGACAGGACTACAATGAGCAGTTCTTC
CDR3aa: CASSLGQDYNEQFF
v_gene: TRBV11-2
abundance: NA
j_gene: TRBJ2-1
d_gene: NA

CDR3nt: TGTGCCAGCAGCCAAGATCTAGTCAGGGACGGTGAGCAGTTCTTC
CDR3aa: CASSQDLVRDGEQFF
v_gene: TRBV14
abundance: few
j_gene: TRBJ2-1
d_gene: NA

CDR3nt: TGTGCCAGCAGAAATACCTACGAGCAGTACTTC
CDR3aa: CASRNTYEQYF
v_gene: TRBV12-3/TRBV12-4
abundance: few
j_gene: TRBJ2-7
d_gene: NA

CDR3nt: TGTGCCATCAGTGAACTGGGACTAGCGGGAGTTGATACGCAGTATTTT
CDR3aa: CAISELGLAGVDTQYF
v_gene: TRBV10-3
abundance: few
j_gene: TRBJ2-3
d_gene: TRBD2

CDR3nt: TGTGCCAGCAGCCAGCGGGACAGGGCAGGGTACAATGAGCAGTTCTTC
CDR3aa: CASSQRDRAGYNEQFF
v_gene: TRBV7-9
abundance: few
j_gene: TRBJ2-1
d_gene: TRBD1

CDR3nt: TGTGCCAGCAGCCGGACTAGCGGGGGCTCCTACGAGCAGTACTTC
CDR3aa: CASSRTSGGSYEQYF
v_gene: TRBV7-2
abundance: few
j_gene: TRBJ2-7
d_gene: TRBD2

CDR3nt: TGCAGCGCCAAAACAGGTTTCTCTGGGGCCAACGTCCTGACTTTC
CDR3aa: CSAKTGFSGANVLTF
v_gene: TRBV29-1
abundance: few
j_gene: TRBJ2-6
d_gene: NA

CDR3nt: TGCGCCAGCAGCCCGGGACAGGGGCTGGCGCAGTACTTC
CDR3aa: CASSPGQGLAQYF
v_gene: TRBV10-2
abundance: NA
j_gene: TRBJ2-7
d_gene: TRBD1

CDR3nt: TGTGCCAGCAGTTTAGACAGGAAATCGGAAAAACTGTTTTTT
CDR3aa: CASSLDRKSEKLFF
v_gene: TRBV12-3/TRBV12-4
abundance: few
j_gene: TRBJ1-4
d_gene: NA

CDR3nt: TGTGCCAGCAGCAATTACAGGGAGGCGGATGGCTACACCTTC
CDR3aa: CASSNYREADGYTF
v_gene: TRBV5-6
abundance: many
j_gene: TRBJ1-2
d_gene: NA

CDR3nt: TGCAGTGCTAGACTAGTGCTGTCGGAGACCCAGTACTTC
CDR3aa: CSARLVLSETQYF
v_gene: TRBV20-1
abundance: many
j_gene: TRBJ2-5
d_gene: NA

CDR3nt: TGTGCCAGCAGCCTCAGTAACAATGAGCAGTTCTTC
CDR3aa: CASSLSNNEQFF
v_gene: TRBV7-2
abundance: few
j_gene: TRBJ2-1
d_gene: NA

CDR3nt: TGTGCCAGCAGACTCCGGGACAGATCCTACGAGCAGTACTTC
CDR3aa: CASRLRDRSYEQYF
v_gene: TRBV3-1
abundance: NA
j_gene: TRBJ2-7
d_gene: TRBD1

CDR3nt: TGCAGCGTCCAGATTAGTACAACGCAGTATTTT
CDR3aa: CSVQISTTQYF
v_gene: TRBV29-1
abundance: many
j_gene: TRBJ2-3
d_gene: NA

CDR3nt: TGTGCCAGCAGTCAGGGGTACAATCAGCCCCAGCATTTT
CDR3aa: CASSQGYNQPQHF
v_gene: TRBV12-3/TRBV12-4
abundance: NA
j_gene: TRBJ1-5
d_gene: NA

CDR3nt: TGTGCCAGCAGCTTACCCACGGTAAACAATGAGCAGTTCTTC
CDR3aa: CASSLPTVNNEQFF
v_gene: TRBV7-2
abundance: few
j_gene: TRBJ2-1
d_gene: NA

CDR3nt: TGTGCCAGCTCACCGACAGGGGTCTCGAACACCGGGGAGCTGTTTTTT
CDR3aa: CASSPTGVSNTGELFF
v_gene: TRBV18
abundance: NA
j_gene: TRBJ2-2
d_gene: TRBD1

CDR3nt: TGTGCCAGCAGTCCTACTAGCGGGAGCGCCGGGGAGCTGTTTTTT
CDR3aa: CASSPTSGSAGELFF
v_gene: TRBV6-6
abundance: many
j_gene: TRBJ2-2
d_gene: TRBD2

CDR3nt: TGTGCCAGTAGTATCTACCTGGGGCTCTACGGGGACACCGGGGAGCTGTTTTTT
CDR3aa: CASSIYLGLYGDTGELFF
v_gene: TRBV19
abundance: NA
j_gene: TRBJ2-2
d_gene: NA

CDR3nt: TGTGCCAGCAGCCAAGAGCGGAATCAGCCCCAGCATTTT
CDR3aa: CASSQERNQPQHF
v_gene: TRBV4-2
abundance: many
j_gene: TRBJ1-5
d_gene: NA

CDR3nt: TGCAGCCTAGGACTAGCGGGACACTACGAGCAGTACTTC
CDR3aa: CSLGLAGHYEQYF
v_gene: TRBV29-1
abundance: many
j_gene: TRBJ2-7
d_gene: TRBD2

CDR3nt: TGTGCCAGCAGCTTACTAGCGGGAGGGGCCTACAATGAGCAGTTCTTC
CDR3aa: CASSLLAGGAYNEQFF
v_gene: TRBV7-2
abundance: many
j_gene: TRBJ2-1
d_gene: TRBD2

CDR3nt: TGCAGTGTAAGATCCAACTATGGCTACACCTTC
CDR3aa: CSVRSNYGYTF
v_gene: TRBV20-1
abundance: many
j_gene: TRBJ1-2
d_gene: NA

CDR3nt: TGTGCCACGGAAGGCGGGTCCTACGAGCAGTACTTC
CDR3aa: CATEGGSYEQYF
v_gene: TRBV10-3
abundance: NA
j_gene: TRBJ2-7
d_gene: NA

CDR3nt: TGCAGTGCCATCCCTGGGGCCAACGTCCTGACTTTC
CDR3aa: CSAIPGANVLTF
v_gene: TRBV20-1
abundance: NA
j_gene: TRBJ2-6
d_gene: NA

CDR3nt: TGCGCCAGCAGCTTGTTGGGAGAGCGCACAGATACGCAGTATTTT
CDR3aa: CASSLLGERTDTQYF
v_gene: TRBV5-1
abundance: few
j_gene: TRBJ2-3
d_gene: NA

CDR3nt: TGTGCCAGTAGTGCCGGGACAGGGGGCTTCTACGAGCAGTACTTC
CDR3aa: CASSAGTGGFYEQYF
v_gene: TRBV19
abundance: many
j_gene: TRBJ2-7
d_gene: TRBD1

CDR3nt: TGCAGTGCTAGACGGGAGGGCCTGACAGATACGCAGTATTTT
CDR3aa: CSARREGLTDTQYF
v_gene: TRBV20-1
abundance: NA
j_gene: TRBJ2-3
d_gene: TRBD2

CDR3nt: TGTGCCAGCAGTTTACTACTGAGCGGAAGCACAGATACGCAGTATTTT
CDR3aa: CASSLLLSGSTDTQYF
v_gene: TRBV27
abundance: NA
j_gene: TRBJ2-3
d_gene: NA

CDR3nt: TGCGCCAGCAGCCGCCTGGGTAGCGGGACGACGACGGGGGTTTACAATGAGCAGTTCTTC
CDR3aa: CASSRLGSGTTTGVYNEQFF
v_gene: TRBV5-1
abundance: many
j_gene: TRBJ2-1
d_gene: TRBD2

CDR3nt: TGTGCCAGCAGCTGGGGGGACAGGTCCACAGATACGCAGTATTTT
CDR3aa: CASSWGDRSTDTQYF
v_gene: TRBV5-5
abundance: many
j_gene: TRBJ2-3
d_gene: TRBD1

CDR3nt: TGTGCCAGCAGCAACGTGGGGAGCGGGAGCACAGATACGCAGTATTTT
CDR3aa: CASSNVGSGSTDTQYF
v_gene: TRBV4-2
abundance: many
j_gene: TRBJ2-3
d_gene: NA

CDR3nt: TGCAGCGTTGAATTTGAGGGCCCGAACACTGAAGCTTTCTTT
CDR3aa: CSVEFEGPNTEAFF
v_gene: TRBV29-1
abundance: few
j_gene: TRBJ1-1
d_gene: NA

CDR3nt: TGTGCCAGCAGCTTAGAAGCGGGAGAGACCCAGTACTTC
CDR3aa: CASSLEAGETQYF
v_gene: TRBV11-2
abundance: many
j_gene: TRBJ2-5
d_gene: NA

CDR3nt: TGTGCCAGCAGCCCACCGGGACTAGCGGACCAAGAGCAGTTCTTC
CDR3aa: CASSPPGLADQEQFF
v_gene: TRBV2
abundance: many
j_gene: TRBJ2-1
d_gene: TRBD2